One and the same sample provided the 2 T cell receptor beta chains below, sequenced in a study of T cell repertoires in cytomegalovirus infection. For these receptors, no antigen is known. Using its own MiXCR run on the reads, TCRdb lists one record per CDR3 protein. This table holds some 500,000 distinct CDR3 sequences, 30% to 40% found once. The specimen was cultured PBMCs, collected from culture after CMV antigen stimulation. These receptors all come from a human donor in good health (CMV status not recorded). Some clones in this sample may be carry-over from other donors' samples.

The chain is built from TRBV11-2 and TRBJ2-5, with 14 bases lining up with TRBD2. The CDR3 sequence is 17 residues long. CDR1 is SGHAT, CDR2 FQNNGV, per germline. J lost 3 bases, V lost 3 bases, and 6 bases had no gene match. The CDR3 loop is CASSLKMGLAGEETQYF. CDR3 coding DNA: TGTGCCAGCAGCTTGAAAATGGGACTAGCGGGAGAAGAGACCCAGTACTTC.

The V gene is TRBV7-9, the J gene TRBJ2-3, with TRBD1 matching over 7 bases. Trimming at V came to 7 bases and at J to 2 bases, leaving 12 bases not matched to a gene. This CDR3 has 16 residues. From germline, CDR1 is SEHNR and CDR2 FQNEAQ (reference sequence). For the CDR3, the DNA is TGTGCCAGCACCATCTTCGGACAGGCCAACACAGATACGCAGTATTTT. Amino acid sequence: CASTIFGQANTDTQYF.